The clone carrying this TCR beta chain was counted only a few times. Looked up from germline, CDR1 is MNHGY and CDR2 is SAAAGT. V was trimmed by 2 bases and J by 13 bases, leaving 14 bases between them. The CDR3 contains 13 residues. This sample was taken from a study of T cells in localized non-small cell lung cancer. The repertoire was sequenced with immunoSEQ multiplex PCR; TCRdb's copy has only in-frame clones and lacks some. Among about 2,000 clones listed, 15% to 20% were seen once. The sequence derives from a female donor aged 60 or older with stage I squamous cell lung carcinoma. J is TRBJ1-4 and V is TRBV6-8, with D tentatively TRBD1 (5 bases). This specimen was lung tumor tissue, taken before any cancer treatment. This CDR3 reads CASSYPDWDGLFF. CDR3 nucleotide sequence: TGTGCCAGCAGTTACCCTGACTGGGACGGACTGTTTTTT.